This T cell receptor (beta chain) was documented in a study of blood T cell repertoires in COVID-19. Overall study: Donors in the United States, Italy and Spain gave samples during acute or convalescent COVID-19. T cells, B-cell-depleted T cells, or PBMCs supplied cDNA or gDNA.

Germline V lookup: CDR1 KGHSH, CDR2 LQKENI. CDR3 length equals 13 residues. Unmatched junction bases numbered 5, after V lost 8 bases and J lost 4 bases. Produced via immunoSEQ multiplex PCR; TCRdb's table is partial and in-frame only. The table shows approximately 90,000 clones, with 80% occurring only once. This clone was detected only a few times. This sequence was found in a woman of 80 years or more with acute or convalescent COVID-19. Sequencing input: peripheral blood. J is TRBJ1-3 and V is TRBV18; 7 bases are shared with TRBD1. The CDR3 reads CASVQGTGNTIYF. The CDR3 nucleotides read TGTGCCAGCGTACAGGGGACAGGAAACACCATATATTTT. The full variable domain, completed using reference TRBV18 and TRBJ1-3, is NAGVMQNPRHLVRRRGQEARLRCSPMKGHSHVYWYRQLPEEGLKFMVYLQKENIIDESGMPKERFSAEFPKEGPSILRIQQVVRGDSAAYFCASVQGTGNTIYFGEGSWLTVV.